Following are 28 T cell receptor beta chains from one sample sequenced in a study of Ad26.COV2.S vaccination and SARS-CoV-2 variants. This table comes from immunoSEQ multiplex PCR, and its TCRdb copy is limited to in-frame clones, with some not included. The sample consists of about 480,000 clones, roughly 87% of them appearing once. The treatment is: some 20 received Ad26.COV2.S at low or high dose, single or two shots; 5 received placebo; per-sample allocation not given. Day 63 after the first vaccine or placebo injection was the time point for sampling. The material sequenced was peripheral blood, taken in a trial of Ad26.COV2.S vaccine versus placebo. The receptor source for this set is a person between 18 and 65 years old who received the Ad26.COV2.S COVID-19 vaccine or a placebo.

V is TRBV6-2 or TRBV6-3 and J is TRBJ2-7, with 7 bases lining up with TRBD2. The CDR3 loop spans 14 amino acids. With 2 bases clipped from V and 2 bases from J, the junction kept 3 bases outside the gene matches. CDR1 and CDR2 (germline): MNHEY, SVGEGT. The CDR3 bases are TGTGCCAGCAGTTACGGGACTATAGCCTACGAGCAGTACTTC. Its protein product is CASSYGTIAYEQYF.

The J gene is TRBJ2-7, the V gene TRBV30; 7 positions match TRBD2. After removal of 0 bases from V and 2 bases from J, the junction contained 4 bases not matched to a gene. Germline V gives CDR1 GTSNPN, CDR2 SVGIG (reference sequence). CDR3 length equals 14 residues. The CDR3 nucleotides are TGTGCCTGGAGTGTAGGCGGGGGACCCTACGAGCAGTACTTC. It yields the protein CAWSVGGGPYEQYF. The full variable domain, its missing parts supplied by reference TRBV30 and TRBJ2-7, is SQTIHQWPATLVQPVGSPLSLECTVEGTSNPNLYWYRQAAGRGLQLLFYSVGIGQISSEVPQNLSASRPQDRQFILSSKKLLLSDSGFYLCAWSVGGGPYEQYFGPGTRLTVT.

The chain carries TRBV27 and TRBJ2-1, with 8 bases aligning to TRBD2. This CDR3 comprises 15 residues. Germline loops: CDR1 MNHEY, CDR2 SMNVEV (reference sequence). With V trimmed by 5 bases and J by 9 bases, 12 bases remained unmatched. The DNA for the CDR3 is TGTGCCAGCAGTGGCCGGGGACTAGAGGGCAGTGAGCAGTTCTTC. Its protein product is CASSGRGLEGSEQFF.

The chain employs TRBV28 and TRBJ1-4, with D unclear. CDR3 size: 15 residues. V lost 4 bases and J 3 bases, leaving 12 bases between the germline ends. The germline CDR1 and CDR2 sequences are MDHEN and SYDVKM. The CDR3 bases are TGTGCCAGCAGTTCTGGAGCCGTTTCTAATGAAAAACTGTTTTTT. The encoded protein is CASSSGAVSNEKLFF. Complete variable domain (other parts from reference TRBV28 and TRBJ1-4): DVKVTQSSRYLVKRTGEKVFLECVQDMDHENMFWYRQDPGLGLRLIYFSYDVKMKEKGDIPEGYSVSREKKERFSLILESASTNQTSMYLCASSSGAVSNEKLFFGSGTQLSVL.

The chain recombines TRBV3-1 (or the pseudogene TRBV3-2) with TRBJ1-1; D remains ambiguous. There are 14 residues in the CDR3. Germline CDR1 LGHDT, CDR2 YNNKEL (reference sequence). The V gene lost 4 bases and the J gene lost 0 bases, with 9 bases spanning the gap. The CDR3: CASSLRVMNTEAFF. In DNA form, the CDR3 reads TGTGCCAGCAGCCTCCGGGTCATGAACACTGAAGCTTTCTTT.

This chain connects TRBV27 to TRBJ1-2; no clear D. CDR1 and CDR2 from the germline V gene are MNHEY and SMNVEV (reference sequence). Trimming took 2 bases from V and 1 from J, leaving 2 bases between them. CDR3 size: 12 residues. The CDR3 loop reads CASSLHNYGYTF. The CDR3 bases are TGTGCCAGCAGTTTACATAACTATGGCTACACCTTC.

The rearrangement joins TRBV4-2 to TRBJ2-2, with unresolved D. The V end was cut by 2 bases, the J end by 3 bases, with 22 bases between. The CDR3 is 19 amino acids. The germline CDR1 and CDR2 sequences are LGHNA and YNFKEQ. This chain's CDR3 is CASSQFGFDGSADTGELFF. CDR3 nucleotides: TGTGCCAGCAGCCAATTTGGTTTCGATGGCTCCGCGGACACCGGGGAGCTGTTTTTT.

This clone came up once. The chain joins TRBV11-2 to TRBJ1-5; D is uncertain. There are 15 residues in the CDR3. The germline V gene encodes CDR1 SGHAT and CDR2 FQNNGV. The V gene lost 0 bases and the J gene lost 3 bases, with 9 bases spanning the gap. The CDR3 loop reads CASSLEGFYNQPQHF. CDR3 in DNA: TGTGCCAGCAGCTTAGAGGGTTTTTACAATCAGCCCCAGCATTTT.

CDR3: CASSFTGVVTEAFF. In nucleotides, the CDR3 is TGTGCCAGCAGCTTTACCGGGGTCGTCACTGAAGCTTTCTTT. V usage is TRBV7-9 and J usage is TRBJ1-1; no clear D gene. Trimming removed 3 bases from V and 4 bases from J, with 12 bases in between. The CDR3 loop spans 14 amino acids. Per the germline V gene, CDR1 is SEHNR and CDR2 is FQNEAQ (reference sequence). Drawing the rest from reference TRBV7-9 and TRBJ1-1, the complete variable domain is DTGVSQNPRHKITKRGQNVTFRCDPISEHNRLYWYRQTLGQGPEFLTYFQNEAQLEKSRLLSDRFSAERPKGSFSTLEIQRTEQGDSAMYLCASSFTGVVTEAFFGQGTRLTVV.

CDR3 sequence reads: CAWSVKAGGGLGGYTF. Written as DNA, the CDR3 is TGTGCCTGGAGTGTAAAGGCAGGGGGTGGACTTGGCGGCTACACCTTC. V gene TRBV30 combines with J gene TRBJ1-2, with 7 positions matching TRBD1. J was trimmed by 8 bases and V by 0 bases; bases with no gene match: 15. Germline values: CDR1 GTSNPN, CDR2 SVGIG (reference sequence). This CDR3 comprises 16 residues. Drawing the rest from reference TRBV30 and TRBJ1-2, the complete variable domain is SQTIHQWPATLVQPVGSPLSLECTVEGTSNPNLYWYRQAAGRGLQLLFYSVGIGQISSEVPQNLSASRPQDRQFILSSKKLLLSDSGFYLCAWSVKAGGGLGGYTFGSGTRLTVV.

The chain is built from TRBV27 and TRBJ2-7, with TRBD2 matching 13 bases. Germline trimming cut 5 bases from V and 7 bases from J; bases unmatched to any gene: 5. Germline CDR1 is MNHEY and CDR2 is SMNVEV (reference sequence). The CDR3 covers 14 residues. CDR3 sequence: CASSPQGLAGEQYF. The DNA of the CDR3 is TGTGCCAGCAGTCCCCAGGGACTAGCGGGAGAGCAGTACTTC.

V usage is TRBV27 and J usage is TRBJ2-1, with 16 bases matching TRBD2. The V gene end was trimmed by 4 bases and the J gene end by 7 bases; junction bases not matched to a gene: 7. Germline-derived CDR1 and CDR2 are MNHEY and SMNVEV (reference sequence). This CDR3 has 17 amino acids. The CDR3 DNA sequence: TGTGCCAGCAGTTGGGGACTAGCGGGAGGGTTACTTAATGAGCAGTTCTTC. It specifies CASSWGLAGGLLNEQFF.

CDR3 loop: CASTLGQGRIGYTF. CDR3 in DNA: TGTGCCAGCACTCTGGGCCAGGGGAGGATTGGCTACACCTTC. V usage is TRBV28 and J usage is TRBJ1-2; D is perhaps TRBD1 (6 bases). Trimming cost V 7 bases and J 7 bases, with 19 bases left between them. The CDR3 has 14 residues. CDR1 and CDR2 (germline): MDHEN, SYDVKM.

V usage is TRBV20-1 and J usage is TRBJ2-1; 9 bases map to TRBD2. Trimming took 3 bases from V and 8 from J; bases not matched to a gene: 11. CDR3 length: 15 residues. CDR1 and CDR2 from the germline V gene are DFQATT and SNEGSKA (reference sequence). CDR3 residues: CSASALAGRGDEQFF. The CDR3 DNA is TGCAGTGCTAGTGCTCTAGCGGGAAGAGGGGATGAGCAGTTCTTC.

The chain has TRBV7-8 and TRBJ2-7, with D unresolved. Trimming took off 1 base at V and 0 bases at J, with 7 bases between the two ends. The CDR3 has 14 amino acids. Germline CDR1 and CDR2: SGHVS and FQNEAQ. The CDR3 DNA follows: TGTGCCAGCAGCTTAGAGGTGAGCTCCTACGAGCAGTACTTC. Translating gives CASSLEVSSYEQYF. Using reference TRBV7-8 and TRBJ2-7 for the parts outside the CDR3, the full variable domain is GAGVSQSPRYKVAKRGQDVALRCDPISGHVSLFWYQQALGQGPEFLTYFQNEAQLDKSGLPSDRFFAERPEGSVSTLKIQRTQQEDSAVYLCASSLEVSSYEQYFGPGTRLTVT.

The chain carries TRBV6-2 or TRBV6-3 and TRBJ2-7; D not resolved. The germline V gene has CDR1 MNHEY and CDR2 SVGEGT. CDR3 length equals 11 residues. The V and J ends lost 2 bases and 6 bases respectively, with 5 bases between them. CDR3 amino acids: CASSYLAEQYF. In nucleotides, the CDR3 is TGTGCCAGCAGTTACCTGGCCGAGCAGTACTTC.

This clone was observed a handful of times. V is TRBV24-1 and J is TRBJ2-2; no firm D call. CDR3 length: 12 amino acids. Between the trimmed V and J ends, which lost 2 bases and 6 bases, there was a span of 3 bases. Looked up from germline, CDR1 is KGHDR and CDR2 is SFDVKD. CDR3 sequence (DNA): TGTGCCACCAGTGATTCATCCGGGGAGCTGTTTTTT. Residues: CATSDSSGELFF.

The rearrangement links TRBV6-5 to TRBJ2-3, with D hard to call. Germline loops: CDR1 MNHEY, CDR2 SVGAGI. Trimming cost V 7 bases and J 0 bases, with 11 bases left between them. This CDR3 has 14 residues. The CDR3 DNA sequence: TGTGCCAGCAAGCCGTTGAGGAGCACAGATACGCAGTATTTT. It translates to CASKPLRSTDTQYF.

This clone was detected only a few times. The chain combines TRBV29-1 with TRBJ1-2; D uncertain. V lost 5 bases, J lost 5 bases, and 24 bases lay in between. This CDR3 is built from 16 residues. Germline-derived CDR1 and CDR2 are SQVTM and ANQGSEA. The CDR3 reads CSVQPGTSMLPYGYTF. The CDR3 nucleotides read TGCAGCGTTCAGCCCGGCACCTCCATGTTGCCTTATGGCTACACCTTC.

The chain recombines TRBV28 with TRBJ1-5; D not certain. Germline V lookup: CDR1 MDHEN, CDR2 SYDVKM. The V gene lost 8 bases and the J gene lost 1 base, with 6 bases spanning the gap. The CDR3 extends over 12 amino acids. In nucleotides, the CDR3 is TGTGCCAGCCGTACCAGCAATCAGCCCCAGCATTTT. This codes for CASRTSNQPQHF.

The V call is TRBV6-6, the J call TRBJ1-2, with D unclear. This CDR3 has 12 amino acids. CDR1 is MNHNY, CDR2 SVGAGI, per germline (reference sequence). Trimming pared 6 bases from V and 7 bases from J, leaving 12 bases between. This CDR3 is CASRSAVSGYTF. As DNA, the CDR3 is TGTGCCAGCAGGTCCGCAGTCAGTGGCTACACCTTC.

CDR3 coding DNA: TGTGCCAGCAGTGGCCGAGGGGGCTACACTACCTACGAGCAGTACTTC. Translating it yields CASSGRGGYTTYEQYF. This chain links TRBV6-1 with TRBJ2-7; 7 bases are a match to TRBD1. The germline CDR1 and CDR2 sequences are MNHNS and SASEGT. Trimming at V came to 4 bases and at J to 2 bases, leaving 11 bases not matched to a gene. The CDR3 has 16 amino acids.

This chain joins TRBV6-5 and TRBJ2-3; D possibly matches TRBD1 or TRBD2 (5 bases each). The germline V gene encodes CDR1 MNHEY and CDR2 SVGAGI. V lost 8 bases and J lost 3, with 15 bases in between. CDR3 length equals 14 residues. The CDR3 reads CASRSGWGTDTQYF. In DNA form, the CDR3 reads TGTGCCAGCCGCTCAGGGTGGGGGACAGATACGCAGTATTTT.

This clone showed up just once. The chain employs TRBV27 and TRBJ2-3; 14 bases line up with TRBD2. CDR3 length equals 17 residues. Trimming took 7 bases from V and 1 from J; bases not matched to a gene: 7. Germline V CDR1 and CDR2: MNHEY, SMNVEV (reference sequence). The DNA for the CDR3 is TGTGCCAGCACCCCGGGACTAGCGGGAGTAGGCACAGATACGCAGTATTTT. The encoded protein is CASTPGLAGVGTDTQYF.

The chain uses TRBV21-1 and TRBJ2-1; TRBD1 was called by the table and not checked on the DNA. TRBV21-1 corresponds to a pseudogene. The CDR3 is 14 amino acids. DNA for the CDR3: TGTGCCAGCACCGGGACAGGGGAAAACAATGAGCAGTTCTTC. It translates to CASTGTGENNEQFF.

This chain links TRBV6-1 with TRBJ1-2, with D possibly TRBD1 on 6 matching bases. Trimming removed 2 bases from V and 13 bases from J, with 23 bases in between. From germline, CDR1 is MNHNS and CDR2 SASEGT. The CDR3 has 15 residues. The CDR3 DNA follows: TGTGCCAGCAGTGAATACAGGGCAGGACCTAAAACGCGCACCTTC. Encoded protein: CASSEYRAGPKTRTF.

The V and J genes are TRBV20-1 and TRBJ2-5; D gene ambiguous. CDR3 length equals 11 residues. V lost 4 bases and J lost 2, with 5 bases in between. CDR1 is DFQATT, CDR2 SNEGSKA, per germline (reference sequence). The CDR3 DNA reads TGCAGTGCTAACTGGCAAGAGACCCAGTACTTC. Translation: CSANWQETQYF.

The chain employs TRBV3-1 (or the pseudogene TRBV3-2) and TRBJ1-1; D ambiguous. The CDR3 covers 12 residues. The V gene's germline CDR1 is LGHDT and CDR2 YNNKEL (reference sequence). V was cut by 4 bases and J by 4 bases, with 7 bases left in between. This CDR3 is CASSLLGTEAFF. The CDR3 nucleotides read TGTGCCAGCAGCCTCTTGGGCACTGAAGCTTTCTTT.